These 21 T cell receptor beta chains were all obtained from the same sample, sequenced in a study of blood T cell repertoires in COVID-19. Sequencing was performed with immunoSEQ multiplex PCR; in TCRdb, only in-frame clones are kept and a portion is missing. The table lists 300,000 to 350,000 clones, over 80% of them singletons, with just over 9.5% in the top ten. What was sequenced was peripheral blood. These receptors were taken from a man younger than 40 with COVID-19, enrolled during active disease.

The CDR3 is CASSLLQGRVGGYTF. The CDR3 DNA follows: TGTGCCAGCAGTTTACTCCAGGGAAGGGTGGGAGGCTACACCTTC. V and J are TRBV27 and TRBJ1-2; tentatively, D is TRBD1 (5 bases). Trimming cost V 2 bases and J 8 bases, with 18 bases left between them. This CDR3 is built from 15 residues. Germline CDR1 and CDR2: MNHEY and SMNVEV (reference sequence).

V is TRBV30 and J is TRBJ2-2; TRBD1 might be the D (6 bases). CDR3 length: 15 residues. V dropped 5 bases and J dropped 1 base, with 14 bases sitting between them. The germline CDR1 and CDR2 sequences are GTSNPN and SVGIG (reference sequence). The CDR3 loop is CAWVGGRGNTGELFF. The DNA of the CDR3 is TGTGCCTGGGTCGGAGGCAGGGGGAACACCGGGGAGCTGTTTTTT.

CDR3: CASSFYRYRGNTGELFF. CDR3 bases: TGTGCCAGCAGCTTCTATCGTTACAGGGGGAACACCGGGGAGCTGTTTTTT. The V gene is TRBV7-2, the J gene TRBJ2-2; TRBD1 aligns across 7 bases. V was clipped by 3 bases and J by 1 base; unmatched bases: 8. The V gene's germline CDR1 is SGHTA and CDR2 FQGNSA. CDR3 length equals 17 residues.

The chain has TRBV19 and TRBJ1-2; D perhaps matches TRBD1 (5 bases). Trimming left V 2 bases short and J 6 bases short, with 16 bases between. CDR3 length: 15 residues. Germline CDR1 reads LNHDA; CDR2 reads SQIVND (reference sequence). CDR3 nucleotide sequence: TGTGCCAGTAGTATACAGGGTGGGAACGCCAATGGCTACACCTTC. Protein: CASSIQGGNANGYTF.

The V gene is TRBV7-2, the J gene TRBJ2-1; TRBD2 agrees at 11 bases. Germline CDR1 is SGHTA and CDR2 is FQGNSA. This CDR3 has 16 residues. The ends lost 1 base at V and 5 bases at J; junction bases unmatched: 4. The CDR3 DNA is TGTGCCAGCAGCTTAGGGGGGACTAGCGGAAACAATGAGCAGTTCTTC. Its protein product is CASSLGGTSGNNEQFF.

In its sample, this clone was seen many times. CDR3 nucleotide sequence: TGTGCCTGGAGTGACCAAGGACAGGGGGCAAGAGAAAAACTGTTTTTT. This encodes CAWSDQGQGAREKLFF. The V gene is TRBV30, the J gene TRBJ1-4; TRBD1 aligns across 11 bases. V lost 1 base, J lost 8 bases, and 9 bases stayed unmatched. The CDR3 runs 16 residues. Per the germline V gene, CDR1 is GTSNPN and CDR2 is SVGIG (reference sequence).

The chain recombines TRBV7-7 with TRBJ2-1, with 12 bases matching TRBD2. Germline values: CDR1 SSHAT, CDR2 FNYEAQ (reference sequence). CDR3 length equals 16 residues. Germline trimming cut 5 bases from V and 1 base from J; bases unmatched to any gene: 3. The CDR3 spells CASSETSGSSYNEQFF. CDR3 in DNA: TGTGCCAGCAGCGAGACTAGCGGGAGTTCCTACAATGAGCAGTTCTTC.

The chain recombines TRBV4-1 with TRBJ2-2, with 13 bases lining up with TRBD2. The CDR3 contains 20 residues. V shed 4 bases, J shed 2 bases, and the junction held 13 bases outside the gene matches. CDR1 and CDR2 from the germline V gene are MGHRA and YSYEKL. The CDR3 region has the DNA TGCGCCAGCAGCCCACCGCCGGGGACTAGCGGGGCTACCAACACCGGGGAGCTGTTTTTT. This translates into CASSPPPGTSGATNTGELFF.

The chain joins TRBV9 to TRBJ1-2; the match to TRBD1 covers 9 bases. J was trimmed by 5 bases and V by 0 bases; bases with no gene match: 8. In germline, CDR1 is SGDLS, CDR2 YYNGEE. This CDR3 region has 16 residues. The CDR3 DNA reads TGTGCCAGCAGCGTAGAACGGGACAGGGTTGGTTATGGCTACACCTTC. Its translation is CASSVERDRVGYGYTF.

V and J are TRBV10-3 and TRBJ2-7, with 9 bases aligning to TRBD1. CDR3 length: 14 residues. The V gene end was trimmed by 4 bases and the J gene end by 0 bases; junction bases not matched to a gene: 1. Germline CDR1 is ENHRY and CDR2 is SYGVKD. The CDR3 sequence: CAISGQGDSYEQYF. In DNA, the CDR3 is TGTGCCATCAGTGGACAGGGGGACTCCTACGAGCAGTACTTC.

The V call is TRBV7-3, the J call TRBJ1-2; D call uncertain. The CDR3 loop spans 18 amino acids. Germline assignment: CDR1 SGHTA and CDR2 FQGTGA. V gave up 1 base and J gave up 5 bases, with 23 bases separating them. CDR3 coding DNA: TGTGCCAGCAGCTTAAACCTGACACATAATAAGTTAAGATATGGCTACACCTTC. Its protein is CASSLNLTHNKLRYGYTF.

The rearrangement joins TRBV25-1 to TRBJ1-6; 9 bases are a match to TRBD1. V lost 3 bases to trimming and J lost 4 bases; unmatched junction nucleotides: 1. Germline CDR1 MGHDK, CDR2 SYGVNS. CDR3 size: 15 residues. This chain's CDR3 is CASSDGTGYNSPLHF. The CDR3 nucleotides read TGTGCCAGCAGTGACGGGACAGGGTATAATTCACCCCTCCACTTT. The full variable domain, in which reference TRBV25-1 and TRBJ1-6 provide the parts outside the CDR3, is EADIYQTPRYLVIGTGKKITLECSQTMGHDKMYWYQQDPGMELHLIHYSYGVNSTEKGDLSSESTVSRIRTEHFPLTLESARPSHTSQYLCASSDGTGYNSPLHFGNGTRLTVT.

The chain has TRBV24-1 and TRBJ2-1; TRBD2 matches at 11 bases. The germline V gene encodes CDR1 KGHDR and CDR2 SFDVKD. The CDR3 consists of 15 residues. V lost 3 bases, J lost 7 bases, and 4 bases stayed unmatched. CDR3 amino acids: CATSDLTSGSNEQFF. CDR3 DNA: TGTGCCACCAGTGATCTCACTAGCGGGAGTAATGAGCAGTTCTTC.

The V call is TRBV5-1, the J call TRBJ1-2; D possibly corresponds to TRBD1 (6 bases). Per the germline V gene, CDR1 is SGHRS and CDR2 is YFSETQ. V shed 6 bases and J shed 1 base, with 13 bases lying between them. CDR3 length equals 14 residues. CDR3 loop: CASNRDTGNYGYTF. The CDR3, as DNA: TGCGCCAGCAACCGGGACACTGGTAACTATGGCTACACCTTC.

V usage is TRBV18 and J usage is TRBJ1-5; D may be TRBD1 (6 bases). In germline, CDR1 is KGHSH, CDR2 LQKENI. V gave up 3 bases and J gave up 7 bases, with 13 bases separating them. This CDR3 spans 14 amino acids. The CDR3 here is CASSPGPGAQPQHF. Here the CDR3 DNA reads TGTGCCAGCTCACCCGGGCCAGGGGCCCAGCCCCAGCATTTT.

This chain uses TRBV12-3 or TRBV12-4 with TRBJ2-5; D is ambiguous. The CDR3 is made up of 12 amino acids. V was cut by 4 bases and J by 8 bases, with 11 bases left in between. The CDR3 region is CASSSASTTQYF. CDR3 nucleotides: TGTGCCAGCAGTTCCGCAAGTACAACCCAGTACTTC.

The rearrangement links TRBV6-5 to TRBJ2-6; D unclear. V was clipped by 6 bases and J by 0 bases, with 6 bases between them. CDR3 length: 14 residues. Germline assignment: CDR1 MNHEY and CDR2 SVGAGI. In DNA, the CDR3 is TGTGCCAGCAGGCACAGCTCTGGGGCCAACGTCCTGACTTTC. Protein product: CASRHSSGANVLTF.

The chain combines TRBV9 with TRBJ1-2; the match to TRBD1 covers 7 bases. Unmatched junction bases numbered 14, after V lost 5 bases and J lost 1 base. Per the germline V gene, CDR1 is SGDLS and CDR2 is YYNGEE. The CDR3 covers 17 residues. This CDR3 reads CASSHGQDPSVNYGYTF. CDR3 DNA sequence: TGTGCCAGCAGTCACGGACAGGATCCGTCCGTTAACTATGGCTACACCTTC.

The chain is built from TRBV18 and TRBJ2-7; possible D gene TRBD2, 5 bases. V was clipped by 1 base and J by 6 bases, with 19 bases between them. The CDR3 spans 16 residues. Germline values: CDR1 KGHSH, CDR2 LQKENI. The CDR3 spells CASSPRLATSFREQYF. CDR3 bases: TGTGCCAGCTCACCACGTCTAGCTACTTCGTTCCGCGAGCAGTACTTC.

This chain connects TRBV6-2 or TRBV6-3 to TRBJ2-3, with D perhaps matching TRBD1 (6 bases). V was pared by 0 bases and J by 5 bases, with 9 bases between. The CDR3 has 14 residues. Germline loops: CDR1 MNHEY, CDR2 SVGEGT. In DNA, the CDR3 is TGTGCCAGCAGTTACTCATGGGGGCAAGATACGCAGTATTTT. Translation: CASSYSWGQDTQYF.

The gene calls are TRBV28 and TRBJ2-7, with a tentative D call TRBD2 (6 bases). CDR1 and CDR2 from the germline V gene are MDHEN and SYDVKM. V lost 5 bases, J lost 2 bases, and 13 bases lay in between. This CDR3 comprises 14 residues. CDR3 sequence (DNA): TGTGCCAGCAGTATCCTAGCGCCTACCTACGAGCAGTACTTC. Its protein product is CASSILAPTYEQYF.